This TCR beta chain was retrieved from a study of blood T cell repertoires in COVID-19. Whole-study context: The United States, Italy and Spain were the sources of the acute and convalescent COVID-19 samples. Nucleic acid was either cDNA or gDNA, and it came from T cells, B-cell-depleted T cells, or PBMCs.

Clones were read by immunoSEQ multiplex PCR, and TCRdb kept only the in-frame ones, dropping some. The table shows 300,000 or so clones, with around 89% occurring only once. Between the trimmed V and J ends, which lost 5 bases and 5 bases, there was a span of 15 bases. CDR3 length: 14 residues. The V gene's germline CDR1 is MNHEY and CDR2 SVGEGT. The sequenced sample was peripheral blood. The V and J genes are TRBV6-2 or TRBV6-3 and TRBJ1-2; D might be TRBD1 (6 bases). The TCR comes from a woman aged 40 to 50 with acute or convalescent COVID-19. The CDR3 coding sequence is TGTGCCAGCAGTGATCCGACAGGTTTATATGGCTACACCTTC. This encodes CASSDPTGLYGYTF.